This T cell receptor beta chain is drawn from a study of T cells in Graves' hyperthyroidism and ophthalmopathy (dated by TCRdb to between 2018 and 2021). In terms of the full investigation: A discovery cohort of about 96 patients, about 40 with Graves' ophthalmopathy and fewer than 65 with stable Graves' hyperthyroidism, was used to find distinguishing TCR V-J signatures. Prospective prediction of ophthalmopathy was tested in an independent validation cohort of some 20 hyperthyroidism patients and roughly 16 patients who later progressed to ophthalmopathy. The 100 discovery patients were divided at random into training and test sets in a 7:3 ratio. The study also compared thyroid tissue and blood T-cell repertoires from more than five Graves' hyperthyroidism patients. Once sampling was done, hyperthyroidism patients were given methimazole at a starting dose of 30 mg daily, whereas ophthalmopathy patients were given high-dose intravenous methylprednisolone. The paper describes TCR Vbeta CDR3 sequencing of more than 120 peripheral blood samples, made up of roughly 40 ophthalmopathy patients, 70 to 80 hyperthyroidism patients and around 17 progressor patients. General study outcomes and caveats: In validation, progression to ophthalmopathy was predicted by the model with nearly 71% sensitivity and roughly 76% specificity, a median of roughly 6 months before onset. Most expanded thyroid clonotypes (frequency above 0.001) were also detected in blood, a finding suggesting that blood repertoires may reflect thyroid immune responses. Ophthalmopathy was separated from stable hyperthyroidism by a 13 V-J signature model, with about 86% sensitivity and 81% to 82% specificity obtained in cross-validation and 80%/75% obtained in testing. No statistical method was used to set the sample size in advance, and investigators knew the group allocation.

A word on this clonotype: Its antigen specificity is not known. Base-call qualities are not available, and no considerably larger clone is one nucleotide away.

Patients with uncontrolled infections, other autoimmune diseases, pregnancy or lactation were excluded. Diagnoses were established on the basis of clinical symptoms, serum thyroxine and TRAb, thyroid ultrasound, and orbital computed tomography. Total RNA was extracted with Trizol reagent, and quality was checked on an Agilent 2100 Bioanalyzer. Amplification of TCR beta CDR3 regions was carried out from RNA transcripts. A first-round RT-PCR of the TCR CDR3 used the HTBI primer set with the Qiagen OneStep RT-PCR kit. Libraries were constructed in a second round of multiplex PCR, after which size selection and purification were performed. Libraries were sequenced paired-end with 100 bp reads on an Illumina HiSeq2000. In the original analysis: SOAPnuke was used to process the raw data, with reads discarded if the reads contained adapters or uncalled bases, had a mean Phred below 15, or lacked an exact constant-primer or identifier match. COPE v1.2.5 was used to merge high-quality paired reads, and clonotypes were defined as unique nucleotide sequences. MiTCR v1.1 was used to align clonotypes to the IMGT TRBV, TRBD and TRBJ reference segments. The analysis was restricted to V-J combinations with a frequency above 0.0001, which together covered over 99% of the repertoires. The TCS score was defined as F50 (clonal expansion) divided by E x V (chaos), with BLOSUM62-based TCRdist calculated between CDR3 peptides within each V-J. Welch's t-statistics and random forest reduced several hundred V-J features to around 14, which were used in a naive Bayes classifier (R e1071). The similarity between thyroid and blood repertoires was quantified using the Morisita-Horn index. TCRdb trimmed public reads at Q25 via fastp, called clones via MiXCR and kept in-frame beta chains. Rows merge per CDR3 protein into single entries with the most common DNA and genes. None of the V and J calls come from the authors' own analysis; TCRdb made them. The sample table shows 550,000 to 600,000 distinct CDR3 sequences, and 46% are seen once. Of the sample, 19% falls within the top ten clones.

Sequencing was carried out using peripheral blood or thyroid tissue (not recorded which). The TCR was taken from an adult woman with Graves' disease, either hyperthyroidism or ophthalmopathy (not recorded which).

The DNA sequence is given as TGTGCTGGAGAGACCCAGTACTTC. This encodes CAGETQYF. The rearranged segments are TRBV19 and TRBJ2-5, with the D gene call left open. Via the germline V gene (reference sequence), CDR1 is LNHDA and CDR2 SQIVND. The CDR3 starts with the cysteine, ends with the phenylalanine, and has 8 residues. CDR3 DNA is the only sequence kept; it has 24 bases, read in frame from the first base.